The 18 T cell receptor beta chains below come from one sample, sequenced in a study of blood T cell repertoires in COVID-19. The table came from immunoSEQ multiplex PCR; TCRdb's copy has only in-frame clones and leaves some out. The profile covers roughly 180,000 clones, with about 88% appearing a single time and roughly 2.8% taken by the ten largest. Specimen: peripheral blood. The receptors come from a woman aged 25 to 39 with active or convalescent COVID-19.

The chain uses TRBV18 and TRBJ1-6, with 7 bases matching TRBD1. V lost 0 bases to trimming and J lost 8 bases; unmatched junction nucleotides: 4. Looked up from germline, CDR1 is KGHSH and CDR2 is LQKENI. CDR3 size: 15 residues. The CDR3 bases are TGTGCCAGCTCACCACCCGGGGACAGATATTCACCCCTCCACTTT. It is translated as CASSPPGDRYSPLHF.

V usage is TRBV28 and J usage is TRBJ1-4, with 7 positions matching TRBD1. The trim removed 5 bases at V and 0 bases at J, leaving 3 bases unmatched. The CDR3 runs 15 residues. CDR1 and CDR2 from the germline V gene are MDHEN and SYDVKM. The CDR3 bases are TGTGCCAGCAGTAGTGGACAGGCAACTAATGAAAAACTGTTTTTT. Translated, it gives CASSSGQATNEKLFF.

The rearrangement joins TRBV4-1 to TRBJ1-1; D is uncertain. With 4 bases removed from V and 1 base from J, the gap between germline ends came to 13 bases. CDR1 and CDR2 from the germline V gene are MGHRA and YSYEKL. The CDR3 is 15 residues long. CDR3 sequence reads: CASSRLTAGNTEAFF. The CDR3 DNA follows: TGCGCCAGCAGCCGCCTGACTGCGGGGAACACTGAAGCTTTCTTT.

The CDR3 DNA reads TGTGCCACCAGTGATCAGCTGGGGGGTAGTTACAATGAGCAGTTCTTC. Protein sequence: CATSDQLGGSYNEQFF. This chain connects TRBV24-1 to TRBJ2-1, with D perhaps TRBD2 (6 bases). V was trimmed by 3 bases and J by 4 bases, leaving 15 bases between them. Germline CDR1 and CDR2: KGHDR and SFDVKD. This CDR3 comprises 16 residues.

The J gene is TRBJ1-1, the V gene TRBV5-5, with D unresolved. CDR1 and CDR2 from the germline V gene are SGHKS and YYEKEE (reference sequence). This CDR3 is built from 16 residues. V lost 0 bases to trimming and J lost 1 base, with 13 bases between them. CDR3 protein: CASSLDPLGRNTEAFF. The CDR3 DNA follows: TGTGCCAGCAGCTTGGACCCATTAGGGAGGAACACTGAAGCTTTCTTT.

J is TRBJ2-1 and V is TRBV13; D not resolved. This CDR3 is 16 amino acids long. V was cut by 2 bases and J by 0 bases, with 11 bases left in between. Germline loops: CDR1 PRHDT, CDR2 FYEKMQ (reference sequence). The CDR3 loop reads CASSLRTKTSYNEQFF. Written as DNA, the CDR3 is TGTGCCAGCAGCTTACGAACTAAAACCTCCTACAATGAGCAGTTCTTC. Filled out from reference TRBV13 and TRBJ2-1, the complete variable domain reads AAGVIQSPRHLIKEKRETATLKCYPIPRHDTVYWYQQGPGQDPQFLISFYEKMQSDKGSIPDRFSAQQFSDYHSELNMSSLELGDSALYFCASSLRTKTSYNEQFFGPGTRLTVL.

The V and J genes are TRBV7-2 and TRBJ1-1; TRBD1 aligns across 9 bases. The CDR3 is 15 amino acids. CDR1 SGHTA and CDR2 FQGNSA come from the germline V gene. With V trimmed by 6 bases and J by 4 bases, 9 bases remained unmatched. The CDR3 bases are TGTGCCAGCAGGCCTCCCGGGACAGGGAGCACTGAAGCTTTCTTT. This encodes CASRPPGTGSTEAFF.

The genes are TRBV3-1 (or the pseudogene TRBV3-2) and TRBJ2-1; 8 bases line up with TRBD2. The CDR3 length is 16 residues. The ends lost 0 bases at V and 8 bases at J; junction bases unmatched: 9. CDR1 and CDR2 from the germline V gene are LGHDT and YNNKEL (reference sequence). The CDR3 loop is CASSQEPGTSVYEQFF. In DNA, the CDR3 is TGTGCCAGCAGCCAAGAACCCGGGACTAGTGTCTATGAGCAGTTCTTC.

The chain recombines TRBV24-1 with TRBJ2-1; a possible D gene is TRBD2 (6 bases). V shed 5 bases and J shed 1 base, with 11 bases lying between them. This CDR3 is 15 amino acids long. Germline V CDR1 and CDR2: KGHDR, SFDVKD. The CDR3 here is CATSVGGESYNEQFF. The CDR3 coding sequence is TGTGCCACCAGTGTTGGCGGGGAATCCTACAATGAGCAGTTCTTC.

The rearrangement joins TRBV6-6 to TRBJ2-1, with 9 nucleotides matching TRBD2. Germline CDR1 and CDR2: MNHNY and SVGAGI (reference sequence). J gave up 0 bases and V 6 bases, and 3 bases lay outside the gene matches. The CDR3 spans 15 residues. DNA for the CDR3: TGTGCCAGCAGCAGACTAGCGGACTCCTACAATGAGCAGTTCTTC. Residues: CASSRLADSYNEQFF.

This chain joins TRBV3-1 (or the pseudogene TRBV3-2) and TRBJ1-2; TRBD1 agrees at 7 bases. V lost 3 bases, J lost 8 bases, and 3 bases stayed unmatched. Germline V gene lookup returns CDR1 LGHDT and CDR2 YNNKEL (reference sequence). This CDR3 spans 12 amino acids. The CDR3 is CASSHTGDGYTF. DNA for the CDR3: TGTGCCAGCAGCCACACAGGGGACGGCTACACCTTC.

The chain employs TRBV19 and TRBJ2-2; 10 nucleotides line up with TRBD2. The ends lost 6 bases at V and 3 bases at J; junction bases unmatched: 4. This CDR3 has 15 residues. Looked up from germline, CDR1 is LNHDA and CDR2 is SQIVND (reference sequence). For the CDR3, the DNA is TGTGCCAGTAGACTAGCGGGGCGGGACACCGGGGAGCTGTTTTTT. It translates to CASRLAGRDTGELFF.

This clone was picked up one time. The V call is TRBV4-1, the J call TRBJ1-1; 8 nucleotides align to TRBD1. CDR1 is MGHRA, CDR2 YSYEKL, per germline. This CDR3 is built from 14 residues. V was clipped by 4 bases and J by 4 bases; unmatched bases: 5. The CDR3 sequence is CASSRTGGTTEAFF. CDR3 DNA: TGCGCCAGCAGCCGAACAGGGGGGACCACTGAAGCTTTCTTT.

This clone was picked up one time. Here the CDR3 reads CASSLVQGSGNTIYF. The CDR3 DNA sequence: TGTGCCAGCAGCTTAGTTCAGGGGTCTGGAAACACCATATATTTT. The chain is built from TRBV11-2 and TRBJ1-3, with TRBD1 as a possible D gene (6 bases). Trimming stripped 1 base from V and 1 base from J, with 8 bases between. Germline V lookup: CDR1 SGHAT, CDR2 FQNNGV. The CDR3 loop spans 15 amino acids. Using reference TRBV11-2 and TRBJ1-3 for the parts outside the CDR3, the full variable domain is EAGVAQSPRYKIIEKRQSVAFWCNPISGHATLYWYQQILGQGPKLLIQFQNNGVVDDSQLPKDRFSAERLKGVDSTLKIQPAKLEDSAVYLCASSLVQGSGNTIYFGEGSWLTVV.

The chain has TRBV30 and TRBJ2-1, with 12 bases lining up with TRBD2. Trimming took 8 bases from V and 8 from J; bases not matched to a gene: 13. The CDR3 length is 15 residues. Germline loops: CDR1 GTSNPN, CDR2 SVGIG (reference sequence). Here the CDR3 DNA reads TGTGCCCGTACCGCTAGCGGGGGGGCCGGGGATGAGCAGTTCTTC. Its translation: CARTASGGAGDEQFF.

This clone turned up a few times. The rearrangement links TRBV3-1 (or the pseudogene TRBV3-2) to TRBJ2-7; weak D call: TRBD2 (6 bases). The CDR3 has 15 residues. Deletions cut 1 base from V and 3 bases from J, with 13 bases between. Germline V lookup: CDR1 LGHDT, CDR2 YNNKEL (reference sequence). CDR3 nucleotides: TGTGCCAGCAGCCAAGGCCGGGACTGGTTCTACGAGCAGTACTTC. It translates to CASSQGRDWFYEQYF.

V usage is TRBV5-4 and J usage is TRBJ1-2; no clear D. Trimming shortened V by 5 bases and J by 4 bases, and 15 bases separated the two germline ends. Germline loops: CDR1 SGHNT, CDR2 YYREEE (reference sequence). CDR3 length: 14 residues. CDR3: CASRLSIAGYGYTF. CDR3 DNA sequence: TGTGCCAGCAGACTTTCGATCGCGGGCTATGGCTACACCTTC.

The V and J genes are TRBV5-1 and TRBJ1-2; a weak D match, TRBD1 (6 bases). Germline V lookup: CDR1 SGHRS, CDR2 YFSETQ. The CDR3 is 13 residues long. Trimming took 7 bases from V and 3 from J, leaving 13 bases between them. The CDR3 spells CASSGVQDYGYTF. In DNA form, the CDR3 reads TGCGCCAGCTCAGGGGTTCAGGACTATGGCTACACCTTC.